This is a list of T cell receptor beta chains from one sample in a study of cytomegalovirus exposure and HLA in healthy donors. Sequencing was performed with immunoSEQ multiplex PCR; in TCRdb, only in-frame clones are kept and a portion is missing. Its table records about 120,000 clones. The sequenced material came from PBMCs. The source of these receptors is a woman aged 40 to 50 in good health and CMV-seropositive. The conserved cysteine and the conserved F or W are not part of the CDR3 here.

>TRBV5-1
ASSPTSGPSTDTQY
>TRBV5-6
ASSSGLSGTLRETQY
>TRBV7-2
ASSLNRDIPNEKLF
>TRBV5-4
ASSLGREGANEQF
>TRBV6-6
ASSLLGGVMGNEQF
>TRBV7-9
ASSHSRQNSGNTIY
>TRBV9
ASNPGQGVTGELF
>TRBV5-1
ASSLGGSGELF
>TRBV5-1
ASSTSGQPVRGYT
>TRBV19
ASSIAGVREQF
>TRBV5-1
ASSLEWSAGELF
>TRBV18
ASSTDFARSYEQY
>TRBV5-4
ASSPDSYGYT
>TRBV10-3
AISVGMGTGDEQY
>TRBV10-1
ASSGTAYGYT
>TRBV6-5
ASSASSGANVLT
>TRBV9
ASSVRTLPDTEAF
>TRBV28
ASSLLLYEQY
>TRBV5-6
ASSFFGRFLYNEQF
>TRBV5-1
ASSLDRGILDTQY
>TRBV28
ASNLLSQRTGEQY
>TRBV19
ASSMGTAGMGTDTQY
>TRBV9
ASSVVPDRVTEAF
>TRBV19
ASSIRGDTGNTIY
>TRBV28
ASGLTGVGDEQY
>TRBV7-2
ASRMTRNTEAF
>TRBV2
ASSLRGTQY
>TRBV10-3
AISESNGAGQPQH
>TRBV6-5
ASSYGAGVSYEQY
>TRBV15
ATSSLNQPQH
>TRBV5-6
ASSRPGQGTEAF
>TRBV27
ASGPGGGETQY
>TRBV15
ATSRGGTSPYEQY
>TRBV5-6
ASSLTVGNYGYT
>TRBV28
ASSLGGSNSPLH
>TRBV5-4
ASGGGRPPYEQY
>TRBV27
ASSLGQNTEAF
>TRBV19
ASSTLGTSGTETQY
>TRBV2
ASSVKGVKREGRETQY
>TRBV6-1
ASIAASGASNTQY
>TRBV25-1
ASSNGQGSEQY
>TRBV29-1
SVATAGETQY
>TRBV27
ASKRGGGTDTQY
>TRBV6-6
ASRGGTRETQY
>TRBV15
ATSNPPGQGGWMGNEKLF
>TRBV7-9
ASSLEETGREKLF
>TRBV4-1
ASSQDTRGLGTDTQY
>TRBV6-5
ASSSNQGLGTEAF
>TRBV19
ASSMQGDYPYQAF
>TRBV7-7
ASSLGTGGPQETQY
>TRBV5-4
ASSLARGLDSYEQY
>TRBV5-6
ASSLVTHRGYEQF
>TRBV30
AWSRGGYTEAF